A selection of T cell receptor beta chains follows, all from one sample in a study of cytomegalovirus exposure and HLA in healthy donors. Data came from immunoSEQ multiplex PCR; TCRdb stores just in-frame clones and leaves some out. The sample records about 130,000 clones, around four fifths being singletons. The source material was PBMCs. Receptor source: a man aged 18 to 35 in good health and CMV-seropositive. Both conserved end residues are trimmed from each CDR3.

>TRBJ2-1|TRBV2
ASSEDSSYNEQF
>TRBJ2-7|TRBV7-8
ASSLEEGSSYEQY
>TRBJ1-6|TRBV6-6
ASSYSGQYNSPLH
>TRBJ1-5|TRBV19
ASSIGQGNQPQH
>TRBJ2-7|TRBV10-2
ASSDGSSYEQY
>TRBJ2-3|TRBV4-1
ASSRTGLSTDTQY
>TRBJ2-1|TRBV5-4
ASSSHDRVRPNYNEQF
>TRBJ1-1|TRBV4-2
ASSQLPGAGNTEAF
>TRBJ1-2|TRBV5-1
ASSSGAAINYGYT
>TRBJ2-3|TRBV6-1
ASSEGVYTDTQY
>TRBJ1-2|TRBV7-9
ASSLRSAGQGSGYT
>TRBJ2-5|TRBV6-1
AGERQGAGETQY
>TRBJ1-2|TRBV7-6
ASSFDLQGSYGYT
>TRBJ1-2|TRBV5-1
ASSSTGQTNYGYT
>TRBJ2-7|TRBV11-3
ASSSGTSEQY
>TRBJ2-1|TRBV4-1
ASSQDRTSGAFYNEQF